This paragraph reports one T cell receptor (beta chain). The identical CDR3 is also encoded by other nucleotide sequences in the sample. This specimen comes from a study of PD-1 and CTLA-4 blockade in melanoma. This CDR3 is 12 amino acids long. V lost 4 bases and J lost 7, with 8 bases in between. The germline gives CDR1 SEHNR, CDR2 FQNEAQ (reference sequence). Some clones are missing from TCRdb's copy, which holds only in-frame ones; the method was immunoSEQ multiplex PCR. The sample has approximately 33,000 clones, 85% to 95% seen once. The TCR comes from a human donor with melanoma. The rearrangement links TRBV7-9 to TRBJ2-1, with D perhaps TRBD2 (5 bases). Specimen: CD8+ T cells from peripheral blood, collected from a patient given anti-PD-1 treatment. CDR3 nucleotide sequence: TGTGCCAGCAGCTGGTCGGGGAATGAGCAGTTCTTC. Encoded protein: CASSWSGNEQFF. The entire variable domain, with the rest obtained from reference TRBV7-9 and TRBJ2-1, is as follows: DTGVSQNPRHKITKRGQNVTFRCDPISEHNRLYWYRQTLGQGPEFLTYFQNEAQLEKSRLLSDRFSAERPKGSFSTLEIQRTEQGDSAMYLCASSWSGNEQFFGPGTRLTVL.